The rows below give T cell receptor beta chains drawn from one sample of a study of shared clonotypes between healthy human individuals. TCRdb's table, derived via immunoSEQ multiplex PCR, lists solely in-frame clones and lacks some. This table has approximately 1.5 million clones, approximately 98.5% appearing once. The sample taken for sequencing was naive CD4+ T cells sorted from blood. Receptor source: a man aged 25-45 years in good health. CDR3s include the opening cysteine and the closing phenylalanine or tryptophan. The D gene is left open where the match is weak. Size is omitted from some rows. Given values are once, few, many or a class for expanded clones.

v_call	j_call	clone_size	d_call	cdr3_nt	cdr3_aa
TRBV11-2	TRBJ2-1	once	TRBD1	TGTGCCAGCAGCTTAGGGCAGGGGGCATGGAATGAGCAGTTCTTC	CASSLGQGAWNEQFF
TRBV11-2	TRBJ2-3	once	NA	TGTGCCAGCAGCTTAAACTCTTTTTCTAGCACAGATACGCAGTATTTT	CASSLNSFSSTDTQYF
TRBV4-1	TRBJ1-5	NA	TRBD1	TGCGCCAGCAGCCACCCGGGACAGGGGTCGGGTCAGCCCCAGCATTTT	CASSHPGQGSGQPQHF
TRBV9	TRBJ1-1	NA	NA	TGTGCCAGCAGCGTAGAGGCAGGGGTGGGCACTGAAGCTTTCTTT	CASSVEAGVGTEAFF
TRBV9	TRBJ2-7	NA	NA	TGTGCCAGCAGCGTAGGCTGGACGGTTGGGGAGCAGTACTTC	CASSVGWTVGEQYF
TRBV4-1	TRBJ1-5	once	NA	TGCGCCAGCAGCCTAACTCCTAGCAATCAGCCCCAGCATTTT	CASSLTPSNQPQHF
TRBV7-2	TRBJ2-2	NA	NA	TGTGCCAGCAGCACTATTGGACTCTCGAACACCGGGGAGCTGTTTTTT	CASSTIGLSNTGELFF
TRBV21-1	TRBJ1-2	NA	NA	TGTGCCAGCAGCAAAGGATCAGGCCACTATGGCTACACCTTC	CASSKGSGHYGYTF
TRBV27	TRBJ2-7	NA	NA	TGTGCCACCCGGGGAAGGTCCGAGCAGTACTTC	CATRGRSEQYF
TRBV2	TRBJ2-4	NA	TRBD1	TGTGCCAGTTCCACCCCCGCCCGGGACAGGCATGCCAAAAACATTCAGTACTTC	CASSTPARDRHAKNIQYF
TRBV7-8	TRBJ2-2	once	TRBD2	TGTGCCAGCAAGGGTTTAGCGGGGGACACCGGGGAGCTGTTTTTT	CASKGLAGDTGELFF
TRBV5-1	TRBJ2-7	once	TRBD1	TGCGCCAGCAGCTTCGAGAGAGGGGGCCACGAGCAGTACTTC	CASSFERGGHEQYF
TRBV6-5	TRBJ2-1	NA	NA	TGTGCCAGCAGTCCCGGGAATGAGCAGTTCTTC	CASSPGNEQFF
TRBV11-3	TRBJ2-7	NA	NA	TGTGCCAGCAGCCTTGGATCCTACGAGCAGTACTTC	CASSLGSYEQYF
TRBV11-3	TRBJ2-2	NA	TRBD1	TGTGCCAGCAGCACCGGACAGGGTAACACCGGGGAGCTGTTTTTT	CASSTGQGNTGELFF
TRBV5-6	TRBJ1-5	NA	TRBD1	TGTGCCAGCAGCATAGGACAGGGTCTTCAGCCCCAGCATTTT	CASSIGQGLQPQHF
TRBV14	TRBJ2-5	NA	NA	TGTGCCAGCAGCCCCCCCACGGGGCGTCTGGAGACCCAGTACTTC	CASSPPTGRLETQYF
TRBV7-9	TRBJ2-7	NA	TRBD1	TGTGCCAGCAGCTTAGAACCCGGGACAGGACGTAACGAGCAGTACTTC	CASSLEPGTGRNEQYF
TRBV9	TRBJ2-2	NA	TRBD1	TGTGCTTCCGGATGGACAGGGGGCACCGGGGAGCTGTTTTTT	CASGWTGGTGELFF
TRBV28	TRBJ2-1	NA	NA	TGTGCCAGCGAGGGAAACGGGCGGAATTACAATGAGCAGTTCTTC	CASEGNGRNYNEQFF
TRBV7-9	TRBJ2-7	NA	TRBD1	TGTGCCAGCAGCCCGCGGGACAGGGCCCCTTTGGAGCAGTACTTC	CASSPRDRAPLEQYF
TRBV7-2	TRBJ1-1	NA	TRBD1	TGTGCCAGCAGCTCCGACAGGGGCGTAAGTGAAGCTTTCTTT	CASSSDRGVSEAFF
TRBV6-5	TRBJ1-5	NA	NA	TGTGCCAGCAGACCGTATAGCAATCAGCCCCAGCATTTT	CASRPYSNQPQHF
TRBV2	TRBJ1-2	NA	NA	TGTGCCAGCCTTCTTCCCGGGGGCTATGGCTACACCTTC	CASLLPGGYGYTF
TRBV4-1	TRBJ2-5	NA	NA	TGCGCCAGCAGCCAAGCCCGGGGAGAGACCCAGTACTTC	CASSQARGETQYF
TRBV19	TRBJ1-5	NA	TRBD1	TGTGCCAGTAGTTTTCGACAGGGGACACAGCCCCAGCATTTT	CASSFRQGTQPQHF
TRBV5-4	TRBJ2-3	once	NA	TGTGCCAGCAAGGCCCCCGATACAGATACGCAGTATTTT	CASKAPDTDTQYF
TRBV5-1	TRBJ2-1	NA	NA	TGCGCCAGCAGCTTGGAGGGGGGTGAGCAGTTCTTC	CASSLEGGEQFF
TRBV6-6	TRBJ2-7	NA	NA	TGTGCCAGCCGCCGGGGCATAACCTACGAGCAGTACTTC	CASRRGITYEQYF
TRBV6-5	TRBJ2-7	NA	NA	TGTGCCAGCAGTTACAGGTACGAGCAGTACTTC	CASSYRYEQYF
TRBV11-2	TRBJ2-1	once	NA	TGTGCCAGCAGCCTAACAGACAGTTACAATGAGCAGTTCTTC	CASSLTDSYNEQFF
TRBV7-8	TRBJ2-7	NA	TRBD1	TGTGCCAGCAGCAAGACAGGGGGGAGGTACGAGCAGTACTTC	CASSKTGGRYEQYF
TRBV29-1	TRBJ2-2	NA	NA	TGCAGCGTTAGCGACACGTACACCGGGGAGCTGTTTTTT	CSVSDTYTGELFF
TRBV5-5	TRBJ2-7	NA	NA	TGTGCCAGCAGCTTGGAACTCTACGAGCAGTACTTC	CASSLELYEQYF
TRBV7-3	TRBJ2-2	NA	TRBD1	TGTGCCAGCAGCCCAGGGGGCCTCACCGGGGAGCTGTTTTTT	CASSPGGLTGELFF
TRBV7-2	TRBJ2-1	NA	TRBD2	TGTGCCAGCAGCTTCCTAGCGGGAGGGGGCTACAATGAGCAGTTCTTC	CASSFLAGGGYNEQFF
TRBV5-5	TRBJ2-1	NA	NA	TGTGCCAGCAGCTTGTTATCGTCGTATAGCTCCTACAATGAGCAGTTCTTC	CASSLLSSYSSYNEQFF
TRBV4-2	TRBJ2-7	NA	NA	TGTGCCAGCAGCCAAGAAACCTTCGGGGGGCCCTACGAGCAGTACTTC	CASSQETFGGPYEQYF
TRBV15	TRBJ2-1	NA	TRBD2	TGTGCCACCAGCTCACTAGCGGGAGATACATCCTACAATGAGCAGTTCTTC	CATSSLAGDTSYNEQFF
TRBV19	TRBJ2-1	NA	NA	TGTGCCAGTAACAGGGATGACAATGAGCAGTTCTTC	CASNRDDNEQFF
TRBV7-9	TRBJ2-7	NA	NA	TGTGCCAGCAGTCTCAGGGTGGGAGACCCCTACGAGCAGTACTTC	CASSLRVGDPYEQYF